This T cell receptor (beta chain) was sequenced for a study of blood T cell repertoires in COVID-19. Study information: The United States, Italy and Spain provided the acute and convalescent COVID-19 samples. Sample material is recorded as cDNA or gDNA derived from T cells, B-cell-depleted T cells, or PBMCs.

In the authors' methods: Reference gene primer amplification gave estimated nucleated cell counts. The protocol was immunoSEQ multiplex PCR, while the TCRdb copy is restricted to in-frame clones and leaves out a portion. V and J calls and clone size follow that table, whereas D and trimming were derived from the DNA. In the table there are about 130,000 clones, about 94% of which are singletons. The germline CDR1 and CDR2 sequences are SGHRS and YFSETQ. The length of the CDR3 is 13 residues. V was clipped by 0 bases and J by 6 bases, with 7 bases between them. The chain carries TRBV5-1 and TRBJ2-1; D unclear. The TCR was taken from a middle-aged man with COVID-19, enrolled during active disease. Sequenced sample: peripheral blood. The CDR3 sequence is CASSLGLSNEQFF. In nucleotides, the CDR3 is TGCGCCAGCAGCTTGGGACTCAGCAATGAGCAGTTCTTC.